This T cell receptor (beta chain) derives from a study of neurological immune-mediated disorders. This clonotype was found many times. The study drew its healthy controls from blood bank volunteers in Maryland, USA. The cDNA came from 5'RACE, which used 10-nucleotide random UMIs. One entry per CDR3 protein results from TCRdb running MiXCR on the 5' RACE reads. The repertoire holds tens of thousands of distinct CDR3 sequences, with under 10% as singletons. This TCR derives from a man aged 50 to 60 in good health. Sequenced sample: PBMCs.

The CDR3 is CATSRVIAGGPSETQYF. In DNA form, the CDR3 reads TGTGCCACCAGCAGAGTGATAGCGGGAGGGCCCTCGGAGACCCAGTACTTC. The V and J genes are TRBV15 and TRBJ2-5, with 11 bases fitting TRBD2. J was trimmed by 5 bases and V by 1 base; bases with no gene match: 9. CDR3 length equals 17 residues. CDR1 is LNHNV, CDR2 YYDKDF, per germline (reference sequence).